Listed here is a single T cell receptor (beta chain). The target antigen is unknown. CDR1 is SEHNR and CDR2 is FQNEAQ in the germline V gene (reference sequence). The CDR3 consists of 18 residues. Germline trimming cut 0 bases from V and 0 bases from J; bases unmatched to any gene: 8. Specified treatment: some 20 received Ad26.COV2.S at low or high dose, single or two shots; 5 received placebo; per-sample allocation not given. After the first vaccine or placebo injection, samples were drawn on day 63. The study used a vaccine consisting of an Ad26 vector that expressed Wuhan-strain SARS-CoV-2 spike. This sample is drawn from a study of Ad26.COV2.S vaccination and SARS-CoV-2 variants. About the research overall: COV1001, an Ad26.COV2.S trial, supplied this vaccine-arm donor.

General study points: Total T cell responses may have been underestimated by the TCR breadth and depth analyses.

This table comes from immunoSEQ multiplex PCR, and its TCRdb copy is limited to in-frame clones, with some not included. The table includes 380,000 or so clones, roughly 80% detected once. This material consisted of peripheral blood, taken in a trial of Ad26.COV2.S vaccine versus placebo. The origin of this receptor is a person between 18 and 65 years old who received the Ad26.COV2.S COVID-19 vaccine or a placebo. The chain recombines TRBV7-9 with TRBJ2-1, with TRBD1 matching over 7 bases. Written as DNA, the CDR3 is TGTGCCAGCAGCTTAGCGCGGATCGGGGACAGCTCCTACAATGAGCAGTTCTTC. This sequence encodes CASSLARIGDSSYNEQFF.